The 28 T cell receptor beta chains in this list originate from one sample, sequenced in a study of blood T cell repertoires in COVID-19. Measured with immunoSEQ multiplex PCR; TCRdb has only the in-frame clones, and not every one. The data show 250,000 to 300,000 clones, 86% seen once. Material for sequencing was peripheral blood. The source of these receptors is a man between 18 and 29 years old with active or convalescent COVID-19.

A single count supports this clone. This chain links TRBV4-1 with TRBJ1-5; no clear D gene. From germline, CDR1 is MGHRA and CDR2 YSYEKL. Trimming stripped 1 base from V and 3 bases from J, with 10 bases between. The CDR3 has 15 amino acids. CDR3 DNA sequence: TGCGCCAGCAGCCAAGGTTCAGGCTTCAATCAGCCCCAGCATTTT. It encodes CASSQGSGFNQPQHF.

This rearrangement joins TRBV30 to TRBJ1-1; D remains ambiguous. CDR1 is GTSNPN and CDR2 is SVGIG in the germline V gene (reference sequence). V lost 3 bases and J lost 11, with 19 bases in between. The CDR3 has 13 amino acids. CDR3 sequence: CAWRAFQTRRAFF. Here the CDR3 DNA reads TGTGCCTGGAGGGCCTTTCAGACTAGGCGGGCTTTCTTT.

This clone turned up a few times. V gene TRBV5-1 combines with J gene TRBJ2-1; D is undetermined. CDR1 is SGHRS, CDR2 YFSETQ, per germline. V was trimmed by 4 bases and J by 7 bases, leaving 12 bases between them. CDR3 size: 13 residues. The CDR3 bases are TGCGCCAGCAGCCTGAGTGACTCTAATGAGCAGTTCTTC. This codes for CASSLSDSNEQFF.

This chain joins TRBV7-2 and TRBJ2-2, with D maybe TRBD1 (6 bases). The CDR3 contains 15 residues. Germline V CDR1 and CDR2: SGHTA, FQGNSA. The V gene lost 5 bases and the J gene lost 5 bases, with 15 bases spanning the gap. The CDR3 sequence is CASSPRDIQTGELFF. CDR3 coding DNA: TGTGCCAGCAGCCCCCGGGACATACAGACCGGGGAGCTGTTTTTT.

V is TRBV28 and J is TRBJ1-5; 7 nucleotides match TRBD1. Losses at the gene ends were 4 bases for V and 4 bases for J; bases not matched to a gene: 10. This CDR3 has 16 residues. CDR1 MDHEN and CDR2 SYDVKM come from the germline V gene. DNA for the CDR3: TGTGCCAGCAGTTCGTCCGACAGGGTGGGGAATCAGCCCCAGCATTTT. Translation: CASSSSDRVGNQPQHF. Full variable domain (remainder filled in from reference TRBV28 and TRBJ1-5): DVKVTQSSRYLVKRTGEKVFLECVQDMDHENMFWYRQDPGLGLRLIYFSYDVKMKEKGDIPEGYSVSREKKERFSLILESASTNQTSMYLCASSSSDRVGNQPQHFGDGTRLSIL.

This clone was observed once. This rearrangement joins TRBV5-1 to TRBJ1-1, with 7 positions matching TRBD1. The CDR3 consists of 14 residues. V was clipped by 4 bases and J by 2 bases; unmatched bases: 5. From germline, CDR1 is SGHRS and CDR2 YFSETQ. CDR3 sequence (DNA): TGCGCCAGCAGCCCAGGGGGGAGCAACACTGAAGCTTTCTTT. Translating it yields CASSPGGSNTEAFF.

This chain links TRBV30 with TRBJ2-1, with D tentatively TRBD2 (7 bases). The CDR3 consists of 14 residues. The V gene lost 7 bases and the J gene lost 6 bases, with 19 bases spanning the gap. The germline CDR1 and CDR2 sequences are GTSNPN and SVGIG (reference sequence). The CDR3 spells CASTRGGLINEQFF. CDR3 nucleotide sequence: TGTGCCTCAACGCGCGGGGGCCTGATCAATGAGCAGTTCTTC.

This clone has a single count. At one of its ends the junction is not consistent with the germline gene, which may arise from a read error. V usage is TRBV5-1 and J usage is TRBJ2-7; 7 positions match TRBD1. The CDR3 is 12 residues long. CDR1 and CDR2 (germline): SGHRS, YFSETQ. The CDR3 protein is CASSFDGTELLF. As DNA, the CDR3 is TGCGCCAGCAGCTTCGATGGGACAGAGCTCCTCTTC.

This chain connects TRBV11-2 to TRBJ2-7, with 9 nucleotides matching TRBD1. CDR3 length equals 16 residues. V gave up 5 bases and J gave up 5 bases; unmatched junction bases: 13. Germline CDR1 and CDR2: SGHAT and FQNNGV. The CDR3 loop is CASSRLGGQGIHEQYF. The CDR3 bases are TGTGCCAGCAGCCGCCTCGGGGGACAGGGTATCCACGAGCAGTACTTC.

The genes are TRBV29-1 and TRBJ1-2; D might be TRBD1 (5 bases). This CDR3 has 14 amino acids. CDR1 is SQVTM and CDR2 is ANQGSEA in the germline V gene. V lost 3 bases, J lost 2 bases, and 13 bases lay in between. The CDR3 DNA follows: TGCAGCGTTGATACGGTCCAGGGAAACTATGGCTACACCTTC. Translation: CSVDTVQGNYGYTF. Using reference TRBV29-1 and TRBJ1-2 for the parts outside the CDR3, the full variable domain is SAVISQKPSRDICQRGTSLTIQCQVDSQVTMMFWYRQQPGQSLTLIATANQGSEATYESGFVIDKFPISRPNLTFSTLTVSNMSPEDSSIYLCSVDTVQGNYGYTFGSGTRLTVV.

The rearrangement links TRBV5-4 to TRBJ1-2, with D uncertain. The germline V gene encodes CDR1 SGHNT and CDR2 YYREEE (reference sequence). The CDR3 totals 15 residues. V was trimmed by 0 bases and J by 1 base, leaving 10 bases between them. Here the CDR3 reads CASSLDSGVNYGYTF. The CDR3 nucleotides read TGTGCCAGCAGCTTGGATTCAGGCGTTAACTATGGCTACACCTTC.

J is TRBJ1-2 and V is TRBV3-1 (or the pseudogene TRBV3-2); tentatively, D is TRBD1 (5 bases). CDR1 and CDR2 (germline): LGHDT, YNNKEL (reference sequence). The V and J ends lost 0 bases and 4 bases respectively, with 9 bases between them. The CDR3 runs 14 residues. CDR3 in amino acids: CASSQDQGRYGYTF. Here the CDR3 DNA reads TGTGCCAGCAGCCAAGACCAGGGTCGCTATGGCTACACCTTC.

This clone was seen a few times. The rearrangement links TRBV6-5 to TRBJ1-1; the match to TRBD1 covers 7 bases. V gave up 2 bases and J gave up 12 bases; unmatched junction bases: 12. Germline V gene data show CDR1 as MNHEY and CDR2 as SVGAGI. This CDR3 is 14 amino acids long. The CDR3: CASSYGQDGRETFF. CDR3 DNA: TGTGCCAGCAGTTACGGACAGGATGGCCGCGAAACTTTCTTT.

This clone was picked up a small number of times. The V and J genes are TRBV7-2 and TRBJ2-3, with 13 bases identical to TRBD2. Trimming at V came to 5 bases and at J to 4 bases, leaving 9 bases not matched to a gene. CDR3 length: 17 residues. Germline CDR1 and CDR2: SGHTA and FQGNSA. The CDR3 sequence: CASSPRLAGGSSDTQYF. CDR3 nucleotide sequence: TGTGCCAGCAGCCCCCGACTAGCGGGAGGATCTTCAGATACGCAGTATTTT.

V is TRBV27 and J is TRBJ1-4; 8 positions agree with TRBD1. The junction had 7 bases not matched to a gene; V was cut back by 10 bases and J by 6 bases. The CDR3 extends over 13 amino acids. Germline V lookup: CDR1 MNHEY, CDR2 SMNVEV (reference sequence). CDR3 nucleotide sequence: TGTGCCACCAAACAGGGGGTTCATGAAAAACTGTTTTTT. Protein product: CATKQGVHEKLFF. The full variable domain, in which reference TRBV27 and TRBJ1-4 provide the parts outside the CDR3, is EAQVTQNPRYLITVTGKKLTVTCSQNMNHEYMSWYRQDPGLGLRQIYYSMNVEVTDKGDVPEGYKVSRKEKRNFPLILESPSPNQTSLYFCATKQGVHEKLFFGSGTQLSVL.

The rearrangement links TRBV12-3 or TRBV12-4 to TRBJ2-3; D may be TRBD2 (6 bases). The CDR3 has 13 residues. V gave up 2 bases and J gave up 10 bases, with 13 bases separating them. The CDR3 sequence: CASSLKSRGAQYF. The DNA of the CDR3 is TGTGCCAGCAGTTTAAAGTCTCGCGGGGCGCAGTATTTT.

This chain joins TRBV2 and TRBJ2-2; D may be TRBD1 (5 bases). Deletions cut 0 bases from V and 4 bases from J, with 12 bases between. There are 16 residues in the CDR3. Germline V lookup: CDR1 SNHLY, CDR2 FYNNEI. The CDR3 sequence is CASSEAWQGGTGELFF. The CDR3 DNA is TGTGCCAGCAGTGAAGCTTGGCAGGGTGGCACCGGGGAGCTGTTTTTT.

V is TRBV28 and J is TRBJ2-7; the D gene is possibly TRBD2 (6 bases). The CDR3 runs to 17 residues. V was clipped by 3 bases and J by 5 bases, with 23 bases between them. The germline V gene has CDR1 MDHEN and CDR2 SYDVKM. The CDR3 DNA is TGTGCCAGCAGTTTTGCGGTTAGGATCGGGACTCATCACGAGCAGTACTTC. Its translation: CASSFAVRIGTHHEQYF.

The CDR3 reads CASSYNPGNTIYF. The CDR3 DNA reads TGTGCCAGCAGCTACAACCCAGGAAACACCATATATTTT. The chain has TRBV7-9 and TRBJ1-3; D is undetermined. V dropped 4 bases and J dropped 4 bases, with 8 bases sitting between them. Germline V lookup: CDR1 SEHNR, CDR2 FQNEAQ (reference sequence). This CDR3 spans 13 amino acids. The whole variable domain, remainder taken from reference TRBV7-9 and TRBJ1-3, is DTGVSQNPRHKITKRGQNVTFRCDPISEHNRLYWYRQTLGQGPEFLTYFQNEAQLEKSRLLSDRFSAERPKGSFSTLEIQRTEQGDSAMYLCASSYNPGNTIYFGEGSWLTVV.

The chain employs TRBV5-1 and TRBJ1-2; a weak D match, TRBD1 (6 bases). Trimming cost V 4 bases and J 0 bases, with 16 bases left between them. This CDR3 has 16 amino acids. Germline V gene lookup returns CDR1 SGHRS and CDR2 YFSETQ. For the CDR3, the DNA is TGCGCCAGCAGCCTGAGACCTCAGGGGACTAACTATGGCTACACCTTC. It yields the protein CASSLRPQGTNYGYTF.

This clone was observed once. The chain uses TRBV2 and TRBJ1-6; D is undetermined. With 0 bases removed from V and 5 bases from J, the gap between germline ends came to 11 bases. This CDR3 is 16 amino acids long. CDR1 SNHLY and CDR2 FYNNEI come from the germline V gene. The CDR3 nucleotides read TGTGCCAGCAGTGAAGCAGGTCCAGCGAATAATTCACCCCTCCACTTT. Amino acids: CASSEAGPANNSPLHF.

This chain's CDR3 is CASRMGEGETQYF. CDR3 in DNA: TGTGCCAGCAGAATGGGGGAGGGGGAGACCCAGTACTTC. The rearrangement joins TRBV7-9 to TRBJ2-5; 7 bases align to TRBD2. CDR3 size: 13 residues. Trimming took 6 bases from V and 5 from J; bases not matched to a gene: 6. Per germline, CDR1 SEHNR and CDR2 FQNEAQ (reference sequence).

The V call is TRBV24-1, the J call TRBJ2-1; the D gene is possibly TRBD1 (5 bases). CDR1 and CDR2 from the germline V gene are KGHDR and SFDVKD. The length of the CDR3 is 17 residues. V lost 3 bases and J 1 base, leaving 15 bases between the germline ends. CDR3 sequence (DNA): TGTGCCACCAGTGATCGTAGACAGCCCTATTCCTACAATGAGCAGTTCTTC. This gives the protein CATSDRRQPYSYNEQFF.

CDR3 nucleotide sequence: TGTGCCAGCAGCTGGTGGGGAGGGCTCTCCTACGAGCAGTACTTC. Amino acid sequence: CASSWWGGLSYEQYF. The rearrangement uses TRBV5-8 and TRBJ2-7; 7 nucleotides agree with TRBD2. In germline, CDR1 is SGHTS, CDR2 YDEGEE. This CDR3 region has 15 residues. J lost 0 bases, V lost 3 bases, and 6 bases had no gene match.

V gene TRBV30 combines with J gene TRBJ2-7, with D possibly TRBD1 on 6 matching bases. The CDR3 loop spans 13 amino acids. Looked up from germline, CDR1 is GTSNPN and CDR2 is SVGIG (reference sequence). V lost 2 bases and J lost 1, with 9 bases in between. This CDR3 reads CAWSSGHSYEQYF. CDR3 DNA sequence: TGTGCCTGGAGTTCGGGACATTCCTACGAGCAGTACTTC.

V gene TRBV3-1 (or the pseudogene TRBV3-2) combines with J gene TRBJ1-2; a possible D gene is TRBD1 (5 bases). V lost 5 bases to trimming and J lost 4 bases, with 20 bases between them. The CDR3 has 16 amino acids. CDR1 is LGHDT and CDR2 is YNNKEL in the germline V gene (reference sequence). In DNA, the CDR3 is TGTGCCAGCAGCTTCGCGACAGCCTGGGCTGGCTATGGCTACACCTTC. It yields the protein CASSFATAWAGYGYTF.

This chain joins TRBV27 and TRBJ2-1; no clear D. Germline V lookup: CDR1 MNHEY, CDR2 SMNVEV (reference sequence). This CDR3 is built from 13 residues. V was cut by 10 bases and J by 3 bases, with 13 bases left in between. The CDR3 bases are TGTGCCACAGACTGGTTCTACTACAATGAGCAGTTCTTC. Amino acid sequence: CATDWFYYNEQFF.

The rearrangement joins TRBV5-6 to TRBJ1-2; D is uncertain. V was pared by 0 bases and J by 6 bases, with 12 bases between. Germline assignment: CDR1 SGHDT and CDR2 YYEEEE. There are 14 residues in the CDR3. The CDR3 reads CASSLDPSGNGYTF. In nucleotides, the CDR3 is TGTGCCAGCAGCTTGGATCCTTCAGGCAATGGCTACACCTTC.